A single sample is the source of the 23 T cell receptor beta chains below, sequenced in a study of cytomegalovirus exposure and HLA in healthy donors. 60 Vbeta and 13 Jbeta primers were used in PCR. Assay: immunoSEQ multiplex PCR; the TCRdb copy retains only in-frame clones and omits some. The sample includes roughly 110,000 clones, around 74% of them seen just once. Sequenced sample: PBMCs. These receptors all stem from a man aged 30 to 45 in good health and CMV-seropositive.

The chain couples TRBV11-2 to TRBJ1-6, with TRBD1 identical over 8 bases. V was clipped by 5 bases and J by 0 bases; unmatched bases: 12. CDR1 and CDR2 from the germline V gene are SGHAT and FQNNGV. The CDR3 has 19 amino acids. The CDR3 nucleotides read TGTGCCAGCAGCCTGTCCGGGACAGGTGGTAGCTCCTATAATTCACCCCTCCACTTT. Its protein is CASSLSGTGGSSYNSPLHF.

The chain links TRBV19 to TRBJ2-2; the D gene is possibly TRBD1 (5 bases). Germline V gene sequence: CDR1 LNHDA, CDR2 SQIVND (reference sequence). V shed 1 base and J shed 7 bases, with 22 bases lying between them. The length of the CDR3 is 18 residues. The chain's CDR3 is CASSIVSRGGRVVGELFF. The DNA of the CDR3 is TGTGCCAGTAGTATAGTTTCAAGGGGCGGCAGGGTCGTCGGGGAGCTGTTTTTT.

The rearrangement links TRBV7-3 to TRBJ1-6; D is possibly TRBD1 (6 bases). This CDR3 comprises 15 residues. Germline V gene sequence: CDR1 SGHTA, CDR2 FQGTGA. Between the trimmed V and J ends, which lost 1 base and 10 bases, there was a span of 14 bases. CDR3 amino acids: CASSLRGGAESPLHF. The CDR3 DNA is TGTGCCAGCAGCTTAAGAGGGGGGGCGGAATCACCCCTCCACTTT.

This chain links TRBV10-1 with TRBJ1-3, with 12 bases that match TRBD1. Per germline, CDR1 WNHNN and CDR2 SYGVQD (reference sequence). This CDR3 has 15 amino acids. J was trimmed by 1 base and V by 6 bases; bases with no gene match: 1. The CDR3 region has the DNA TGCGCCAGCAGGGGACAGGGGGCATCTGGAAACACCATATATTTT. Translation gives CASRGQGASGNTIYF.

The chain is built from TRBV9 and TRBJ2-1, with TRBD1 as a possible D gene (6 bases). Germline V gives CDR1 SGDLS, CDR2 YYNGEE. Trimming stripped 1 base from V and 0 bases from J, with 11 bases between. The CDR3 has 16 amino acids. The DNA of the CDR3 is TGTGCCAGCAGCGTAAGAACGGACAGCTCCTACAATGAGCAGTTCTTC. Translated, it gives CASSVRTDSSYNEQFF.

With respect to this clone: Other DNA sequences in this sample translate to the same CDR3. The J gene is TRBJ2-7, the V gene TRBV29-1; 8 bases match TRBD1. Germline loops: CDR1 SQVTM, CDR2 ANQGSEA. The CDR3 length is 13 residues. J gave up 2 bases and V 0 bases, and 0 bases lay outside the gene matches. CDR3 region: CSVEETGAYEQYF. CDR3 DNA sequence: TGCAGCGTTGAAGAGACAGGGGCCTACGAGCAGTACTTC.

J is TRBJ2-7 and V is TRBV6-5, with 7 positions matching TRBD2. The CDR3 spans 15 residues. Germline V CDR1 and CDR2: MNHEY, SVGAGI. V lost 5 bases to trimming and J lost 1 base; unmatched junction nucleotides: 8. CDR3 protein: CASSPPGLQSYEQYF. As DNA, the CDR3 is TGTGCCAGCAGTCCACCGGGACTACAGTCCTACGAGCAGTACTTC.

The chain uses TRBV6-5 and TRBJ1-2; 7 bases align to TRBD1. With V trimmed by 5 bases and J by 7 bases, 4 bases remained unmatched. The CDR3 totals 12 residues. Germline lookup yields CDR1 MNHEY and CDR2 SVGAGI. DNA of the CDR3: TGTGCCAGCAGTGCTCAGGGGGGTGGCTACACCTTC. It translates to CASSAQGGGYTF.

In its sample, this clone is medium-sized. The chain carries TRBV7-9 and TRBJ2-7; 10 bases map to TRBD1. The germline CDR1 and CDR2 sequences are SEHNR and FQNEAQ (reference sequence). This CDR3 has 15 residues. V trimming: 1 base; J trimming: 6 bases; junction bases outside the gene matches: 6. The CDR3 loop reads CASSLDGTGVVEQYF. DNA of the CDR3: TGTGCCAGCAGCTTAGATGGGACAGGGGTGGTCGAGCAGTACTTC.

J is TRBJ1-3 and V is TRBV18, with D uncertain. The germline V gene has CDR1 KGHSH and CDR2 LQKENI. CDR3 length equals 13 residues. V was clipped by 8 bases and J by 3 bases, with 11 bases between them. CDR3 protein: CASMGFDGNTIYF. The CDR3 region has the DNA TGTGCCAGCATGGGCTTCGATGGAAACACCATATATTTT.

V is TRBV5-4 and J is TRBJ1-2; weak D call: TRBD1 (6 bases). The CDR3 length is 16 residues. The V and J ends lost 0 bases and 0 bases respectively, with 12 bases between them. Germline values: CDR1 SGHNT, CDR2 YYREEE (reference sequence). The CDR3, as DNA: TGTGCCAGCAGCTTGGGAACAGGGTCAGCTAACTATGGCTACACCTTC. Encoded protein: CASSLGTGSANYGYTF.

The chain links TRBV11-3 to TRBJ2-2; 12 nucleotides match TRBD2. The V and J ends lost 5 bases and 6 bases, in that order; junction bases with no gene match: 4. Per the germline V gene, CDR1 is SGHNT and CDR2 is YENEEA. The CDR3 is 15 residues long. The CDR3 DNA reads TGTGCCAGCAGCGGACCTAGCGGGGGGGCCGGGGAGCTGTTTTTT. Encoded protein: CASSGPSGGAGELFF.

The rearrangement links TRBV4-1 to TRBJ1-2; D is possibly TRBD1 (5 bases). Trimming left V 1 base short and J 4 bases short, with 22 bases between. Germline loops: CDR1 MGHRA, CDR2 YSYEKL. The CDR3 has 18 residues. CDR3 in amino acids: CASSQGRGSGTRIYGYTF. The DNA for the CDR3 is TGCGCCAGCAGCCAAGGAAGGGGTAGCGGGACCCGGATCTATGGCTACACCTTC.

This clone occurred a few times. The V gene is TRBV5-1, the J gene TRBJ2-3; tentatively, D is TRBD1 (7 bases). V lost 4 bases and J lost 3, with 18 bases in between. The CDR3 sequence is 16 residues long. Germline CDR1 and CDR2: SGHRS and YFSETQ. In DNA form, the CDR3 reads TGCGCCAGCAGCCCTCGTGGAGGGGGCAGTACAGATACGCAGTATTTT. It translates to CASSPRGGGSTDTQYF.

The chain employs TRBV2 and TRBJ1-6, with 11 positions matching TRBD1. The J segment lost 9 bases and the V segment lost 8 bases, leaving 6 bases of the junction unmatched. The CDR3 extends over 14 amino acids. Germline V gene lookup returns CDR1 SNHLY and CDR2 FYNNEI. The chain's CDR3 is CASGYGTGGSPLHF. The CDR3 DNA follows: TGTGCCAGCGGATACGGGACAGGGGGTTCACCCCTCCACTTT.

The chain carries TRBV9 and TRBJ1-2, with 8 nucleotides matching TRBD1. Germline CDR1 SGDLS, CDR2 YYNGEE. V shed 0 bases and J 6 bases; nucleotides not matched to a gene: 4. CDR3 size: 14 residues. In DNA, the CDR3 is TGTGCCAGCAGCGTAGTTGGGACAGGAGATGGCTACACCTTC. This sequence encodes CASSVVGTGDGYTF.

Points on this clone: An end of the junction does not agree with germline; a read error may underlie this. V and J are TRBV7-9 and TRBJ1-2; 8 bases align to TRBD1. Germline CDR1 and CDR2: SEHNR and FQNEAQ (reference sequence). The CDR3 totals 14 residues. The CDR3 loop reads CSSSFGQGPHGYTF. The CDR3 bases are TGTTCCAGCAGCTTCGGACAGGGCCCCCATGGCTACACCTTC.

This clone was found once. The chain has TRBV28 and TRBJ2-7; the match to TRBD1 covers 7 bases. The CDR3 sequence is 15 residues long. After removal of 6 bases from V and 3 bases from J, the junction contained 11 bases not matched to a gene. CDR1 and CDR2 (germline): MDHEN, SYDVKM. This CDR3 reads CASSKAAAGGYEQYF. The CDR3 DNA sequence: TGTGCCAGCAGCAAGGCGGCGGCAGGGGGCTACGAGCAGTACTTC.

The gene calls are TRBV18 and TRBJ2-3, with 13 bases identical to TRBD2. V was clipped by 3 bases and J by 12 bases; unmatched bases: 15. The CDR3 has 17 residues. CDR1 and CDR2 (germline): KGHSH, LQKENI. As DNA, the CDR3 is TGTGCCAGCTCACCCCGACTAGCGGGGGGCCGCTTTGGGGTACAGTATTTT. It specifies CASSPRLAGGRFGVQYF. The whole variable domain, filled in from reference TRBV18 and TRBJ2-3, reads NAGVMQNPRHLVRRRGQEARLRCSPMKGHSHVYWYRQLPEEGLKFMVYLQKENIIDESGMPKERFSAEFPKEGPSILRIQQVVRGDSAAYFCASSPRLAGGRFGVQYFGPGTRLTVL.

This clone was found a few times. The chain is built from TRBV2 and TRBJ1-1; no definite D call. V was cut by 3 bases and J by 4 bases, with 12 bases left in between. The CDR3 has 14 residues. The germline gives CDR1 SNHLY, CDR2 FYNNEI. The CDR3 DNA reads TGTGCCAGCAGTGAGAGGGTTCTAGGCACTGAAGCTTTCTTT. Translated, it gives CASSERVLGTEAFF.

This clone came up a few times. The CDR3 reads CASSDSGGDTGELFF. CDR3 nucleotide sequence: TGTGCCAGCAGTGATAGCGGGGGGGACACCGGGGAGCTGTTTTTT. V usage is TRBV2 and J usage is TRBJ2-2; 11 nucleotides match TRBD2. CDR3 length: 15 residues. J gave up 3 bases and V 3 bases, and 0 bases lay outside the gene matches. CDR1 is SNHLY, CDR2 FYNNEI, per germline.

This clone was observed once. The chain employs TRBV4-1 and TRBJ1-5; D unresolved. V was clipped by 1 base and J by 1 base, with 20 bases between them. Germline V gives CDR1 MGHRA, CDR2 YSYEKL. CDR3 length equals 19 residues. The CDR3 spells CASSQGYPLGGKSNQPQHF. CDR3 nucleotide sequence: TGCGCCAGCAGCCAAGGGTACCCTTTAGGAGGGAAGAGCAATCAGCCCCAGCATTTT.

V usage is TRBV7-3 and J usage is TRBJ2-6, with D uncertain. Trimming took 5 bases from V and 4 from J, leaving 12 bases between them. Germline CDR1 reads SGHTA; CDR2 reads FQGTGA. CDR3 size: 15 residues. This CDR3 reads CASSPRLSGANVLTF. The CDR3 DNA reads TGTGCCAGCAGCCCCAGGCTCTCAGGGGCCAACGTCCTGACTTTC.